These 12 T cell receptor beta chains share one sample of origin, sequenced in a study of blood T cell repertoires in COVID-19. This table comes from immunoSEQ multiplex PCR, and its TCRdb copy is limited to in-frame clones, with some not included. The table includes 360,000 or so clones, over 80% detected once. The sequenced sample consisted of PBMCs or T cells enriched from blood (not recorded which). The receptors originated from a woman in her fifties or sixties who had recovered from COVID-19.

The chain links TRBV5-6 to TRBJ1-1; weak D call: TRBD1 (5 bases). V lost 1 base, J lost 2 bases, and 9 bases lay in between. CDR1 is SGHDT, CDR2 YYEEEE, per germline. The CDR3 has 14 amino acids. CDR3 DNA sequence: TGTGCCAGCAGCTTGAGGGGCCTTAACACTGAAGCTTTCTTT. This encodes CASSLRGLNTEAFF.

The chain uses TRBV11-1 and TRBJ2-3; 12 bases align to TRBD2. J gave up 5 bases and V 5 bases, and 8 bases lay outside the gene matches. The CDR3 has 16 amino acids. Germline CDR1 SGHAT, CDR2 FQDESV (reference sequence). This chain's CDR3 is CASSILAGGPGDTQYF. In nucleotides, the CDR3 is TGTGCCAGCAGCATCCTAGCGGGGGGGCCCGGAGATACGCAGTATTTT.

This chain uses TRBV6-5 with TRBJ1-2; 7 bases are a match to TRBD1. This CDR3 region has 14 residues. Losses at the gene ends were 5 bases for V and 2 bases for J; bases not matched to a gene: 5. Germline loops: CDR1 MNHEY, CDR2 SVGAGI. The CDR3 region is CASSPLTGNYGYTF. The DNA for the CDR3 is TGTGCCAGCAGTCCCCTGACAGGGAACTATGGCTACACCTTC.

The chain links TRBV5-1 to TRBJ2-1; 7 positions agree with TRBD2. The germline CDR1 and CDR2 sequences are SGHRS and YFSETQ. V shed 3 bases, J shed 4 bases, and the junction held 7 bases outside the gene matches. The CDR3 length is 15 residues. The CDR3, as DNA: TGCGCCAGCAGCTCCGGCGGGAGTTCATACAATGAGCAGTTCTTC. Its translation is CASSSGGSSYNEQFF.

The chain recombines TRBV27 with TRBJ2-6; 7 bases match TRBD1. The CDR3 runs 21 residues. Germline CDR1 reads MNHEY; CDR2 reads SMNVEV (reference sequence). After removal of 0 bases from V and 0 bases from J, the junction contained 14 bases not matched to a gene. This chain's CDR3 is CASSLSPRQGSIRSGANVLTF. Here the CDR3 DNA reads TGTGCCAGCAGTTTATCACCTCGACAGGGTTCTATCCGCTCTGGGGCCAACGTCCTGACTTTC.

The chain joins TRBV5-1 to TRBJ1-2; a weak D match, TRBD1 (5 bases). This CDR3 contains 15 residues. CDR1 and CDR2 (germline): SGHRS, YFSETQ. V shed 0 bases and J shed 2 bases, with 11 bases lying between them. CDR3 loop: CASSLEGAGNYGYTF. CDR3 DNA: TGCGCCAGCAGCTTGGAAGGGGCAGGGAACTATGGCTACACCTTC.

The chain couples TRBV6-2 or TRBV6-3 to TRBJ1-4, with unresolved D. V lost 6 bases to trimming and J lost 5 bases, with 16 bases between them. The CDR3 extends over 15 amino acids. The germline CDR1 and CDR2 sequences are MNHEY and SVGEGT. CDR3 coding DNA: TGTGCCAGCAGCGATATCAGTGGAGGGAATGAAAAACTGTTTTTT. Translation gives CASSDISGGNEKLFF.

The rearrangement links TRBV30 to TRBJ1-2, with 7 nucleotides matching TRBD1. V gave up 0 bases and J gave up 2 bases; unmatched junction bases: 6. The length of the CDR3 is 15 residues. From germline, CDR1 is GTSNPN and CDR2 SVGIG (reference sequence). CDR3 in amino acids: CAWSVGGTANYGYTF. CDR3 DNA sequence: TGTGCCTGGAGTGTAGGGGGCACAGCAAACTATGGCTACACCTTC.

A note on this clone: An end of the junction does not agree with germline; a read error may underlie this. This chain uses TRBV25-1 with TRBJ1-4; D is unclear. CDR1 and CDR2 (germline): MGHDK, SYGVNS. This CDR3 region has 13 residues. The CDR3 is CASSESPLNLRIF. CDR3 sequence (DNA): TGTGCCAGCAGTGAATCTCCCTTAAACCTCAGGATTTTT.

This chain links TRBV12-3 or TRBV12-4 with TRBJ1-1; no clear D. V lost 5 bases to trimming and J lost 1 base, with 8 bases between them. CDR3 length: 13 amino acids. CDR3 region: CASSVSPNTEAFF. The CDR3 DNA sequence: TGTGCCAGCAGTGTCAGTCCGAACACTGAAGCTTTCTTT.

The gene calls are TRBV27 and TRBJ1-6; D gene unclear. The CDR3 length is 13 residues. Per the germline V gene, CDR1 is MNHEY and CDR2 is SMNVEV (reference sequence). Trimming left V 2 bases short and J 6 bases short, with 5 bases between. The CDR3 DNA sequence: TGTGCCAGCAGTTTAGAGGCTAATTCACCCCTCCACTTT. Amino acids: CASSLEANSPLHF.

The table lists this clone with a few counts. CDR3 sequence: CASSQGSLGGGDTEAFF. Written as DNA, the CDR3 is TGCGCCAGCAGCCAAGGATCCCTCGGGGGAGGGGACACTGAAGCTTTCTTT. The chain recombines TRBV4-3 with TRBJ1-1; a possible D gene is TRBD1 (5 bases). The germline gives CDR1 LGHNA, CDR2 YSLEER. The CDR3 is made up of 17 amino acids. The V gene lost 1 base and the J gene lost 3 bases, with 18 bases spanning the gap.